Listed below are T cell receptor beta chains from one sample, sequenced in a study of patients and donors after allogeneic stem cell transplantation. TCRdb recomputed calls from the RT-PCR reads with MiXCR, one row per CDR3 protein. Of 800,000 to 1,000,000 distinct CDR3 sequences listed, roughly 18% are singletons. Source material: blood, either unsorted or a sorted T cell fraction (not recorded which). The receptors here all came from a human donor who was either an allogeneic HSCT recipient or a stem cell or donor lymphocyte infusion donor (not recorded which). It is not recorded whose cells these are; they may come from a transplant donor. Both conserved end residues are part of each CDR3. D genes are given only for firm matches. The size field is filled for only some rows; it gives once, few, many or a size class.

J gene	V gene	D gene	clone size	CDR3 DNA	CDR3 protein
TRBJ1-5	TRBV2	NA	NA	TGTGCCAGCAGGGACCCGGTGGGTCAGCCCCAGCATTTT	CASRDPVGQPQHF
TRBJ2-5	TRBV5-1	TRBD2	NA	TGCGCCAGCAGCTCCCCCGAGCGGGAGGGCCGGGAGACCCAGTACTTC	CASSSPEREGRETQYF
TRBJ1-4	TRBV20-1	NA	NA	TGCAGTGCTAGTAAGGGCGCCGGTGAAAAACTGTTTTTT	CSASKGAGEKLFF
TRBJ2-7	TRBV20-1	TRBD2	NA	TGCAGTGCTGGGGGACTAGCGGGAGACGAGCAGTACTTC	CSAGGLAGDEQYF
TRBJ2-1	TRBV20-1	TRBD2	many	TGCAGTGCTGGCAGAGGACTAGCGGGAGTCAATGAGCAGTTCTTC	CSAGRGLAGVNEQFF
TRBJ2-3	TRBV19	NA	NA	TGTGCCAGTAGTATCCGGGGCGACTCTCGTACGCAGTATTTT	CASSIRGDSRTQYF
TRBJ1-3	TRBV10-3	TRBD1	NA	TGTGCCATCGCGGGACAGGGGGGAGGAAACACCATATATTTT	CAIAGQGGGNTIYF
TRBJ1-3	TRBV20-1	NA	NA	TGCAGTGCTGACGGCCGCGGGGGGACTGGAAACACCATATATTTT	CSADGRGGTGNTIYF
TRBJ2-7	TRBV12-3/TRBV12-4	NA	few	TGTGCCAGCAGTGAAACAGGGAGGGTACCCTACGAGCAGTACTTC	CASSETGRVPYEQYF
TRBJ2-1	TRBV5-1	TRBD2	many	TGCGCCAGCAGGGGGACTAGCGGGTCCTCCTACAATGAGCAGTTCTTC	CASRGTSGSSYNEQFF
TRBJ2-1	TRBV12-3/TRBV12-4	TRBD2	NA	TGTGCCAGCAGTTTTGTTAGCGGGAGGGACAATGAGCAGTTCTTC	CASSFVSGRDNEQFF
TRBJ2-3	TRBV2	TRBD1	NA	TGTGCCAGCAGCCAAGACAGGGGTGGCACAGATACGCAGTATTTT	CASSQDRGGTDTQYF
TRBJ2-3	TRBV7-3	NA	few	TGTGCCAGCAGCTTAATGGACGGGAATACGCAGTATTTT	CASSLMDGNTQYF
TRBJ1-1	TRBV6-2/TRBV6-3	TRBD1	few	TGTGCCAGCAGTCCTCGGGACAGGGAAATGAACACTGAAGCTTTCTTT	CASSPRDREMNTEAFF
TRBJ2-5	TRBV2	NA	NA	TGTGCCAGCAGTCCTCGACGGAGAGGCGAGACCCAGTACTTC	CASSPRRRGETQYF